Each of the 21 T cell receptor beta chains below was sequenced from the same sample in a study of blood T cell repertoires in COVID-19. Using immunoSEQ multiplex PCR, the repertoire was profiled, and TCRdb retains in-frame clones only, with some absent. The sample lists 110,000 to 150,000 clones, around 90% occurring once. The specimen was peripheral blood. The source of these receptors is a man between 65 and 85 years old with acute or convalescent COVID-19.

CDR3 nucleotide sequence: TGTGCCAGCAGCGGCGGACAGCACTATGGCTACACCTTC. Translation: CASSGGQHYGYTF. The V and J genes are TRBV7-8 and TRBJ1-2, with D perhaps TRBD1 (6 bases). The CDR3 contains 13 residues. Deletions cut 5 bases from V and 3 bases from J, with 10 bases between. Germline CDR1 SGHVS, CDR2 FQNEAQ.

The chain recombines TRBV7-9 with TRBJ2-5; a weak D match, TRBD1 (5 bases). Trimming removed 5 bases from V and 1 base from J, with 14 bases in between. CDR3 length: 15 amino acids. Germline CDR1 and CDR2: SEHNR and FQNEAQ (reference sequence). The DNA of the CDR3 is TGTGCCAGCAGCCGAACGATCCAGGGCCAAGAGACCCAGTACTTC. It translates to CASSRTIQGQETQYF.

The V call is TRBV5-6, the J call TRBJ1-2; perhaps TRBD1 as D (6 bases). Germline loops: CDR1 SGHDT, CDR2 YYEEEE. Trimming cost V 0 bases and J 1 base, with 10 bases left between them. The CDR3 extends over 15 amino acids. The chain's CDR3 is CASSLVHRDNYGYTF. In DNA form, the CDR3 reads TGTGCCAGCAGCTTGGTTCACAGGGATAACTATGGCTACACCTTC.

The gene calls are TRBV5-6 and TRBJ2-1; 10 bases map to TRBD1. The J segment lost 0 bases and the V segment lost 0 bases, leaving 6 bases of the junction unmatched. CDR3 length: 18 amino acids. Germline-derived CDR1 and CDR2 are SGHDT and YYEEEE. As DNA, the CDR3 is TGTGCCAGCAGCTTGGCGTTTTGGACAGGGGGCTCCTACAATGAGCAGTTCTTC. This translates into CASSLAFWTGGSYNEQFF.

This chain joins TRBV9 and TRBJ1-2; D is unclear. Trimming shortened V by 0 bases and J by 4 bases, and 7 bases separated the two germline ends. The germline V gene has CDR1 SGDLS and CDR2 YYNGEE. CDR3 length: 13 amino acids. DNA of the CDR3: TGTGCCAGCAGCGTAGGTGAGAGCTATGGCTACACCTTC. Protein sequence: CASSVGESYGYTF.

The V call is TRBV3-1 (or the pseudogene TRBV3-2), the J call TRBJ2-3, with 9 bases identical to TRBD2. V was clipped by 4 bases and J by 0 bases; unmatched bases: 11. CDR1 and CDR2 from the germline V gene are LGHDT and YNNKEL (reference sequence). The CDR3 consists of 18 residues. This chain's CDR3 is CASSPSTAGGSSTDTQYF. DNA of the CDR3: TGTGCCAGCAGCCCCTCCACAGCGGGGGGCTCGAGCACAGATACGCAGTATTTT.

The chain has TRBV6-5 and TRBJ1-2, with 10 nucleotides matching TRBD1. V lost 6 bases and J lost 1; bases outside the gene matches: 2. The CDR3 has 14 amino acids. CDR1 and CDR2 from the germline V gene are MNHEY and SVGAGI. In nucleotides, the CDR3 is TGTGCCAGCAGGACAGGGGGCGATAACTATGGCTACACCTTC. This gives the protein CASRTGGDNYGYTF.

V gene TRBV10-3 combines with J gene TRBJ2-1, with a tentative D call TRBD1 (5 bases). V shed 3 bases and J shed 6 bases, with 15 bases lying between them. Germline V CDR1 and CDR2: ENHRY, SYGVKD. The CDR3 covers 15 residues. The CDR3 loop is CAISDRQGASNEQFF. As DNA, the CDR3 is TGTGCCATCAGTGACCGGCAGGGCGCGAGCAATGAGCAGTTCTTC.

The rearrangement joins TRBV7-9 to TRBJ1-3; perhaps TRBD1 as D (5 bases). The CDR3 runs to 15 residues. CDR1 and CDR2 (germline): SEHNR, FQNEAQ (reference sequence). V shed 4 bases and J shed 2 bases, with 12 bases lying between them. As DNA, the CDR3 is TGTGCCAGCAGCTCTAGTAAGGGGACTGGAAACACCATATATTTT. It is translated as CASSSSKGTGNTIYF.

In this sample, this clone turned up once. This chain joins TRBV28 and TRBJ2-7; maybe TRBD1 (6 bases). This CDR3 has 12 amino acids. The V gene's germline CDR1 is MDHEN and CDR2 SYDVKM. Trimming stripped 3 bases from V and 4 bases from J, with 7 bases between. The CDR3 bases are TGTGCCAGCAGTTTGGACAGTTACGAGCAGTACTTC. Protein product: CASSLDSYEQYF. Full variable domain (outside the CDR3, taken from reference TRBV28 and TRBJ2-7): DVKVTQSSRYLVKRTGEKVFLECVQDMDHENMFWYRQDPGLGLRLIYFSYDVKMKEKGDIPEGYSVSREKKERFSLILESASTNQTSMYLCASSLDSYEQYFGPGTRLTVT.

CDR3 sequence: CASSFGLAGPRGRYEQYF. CDR3 bases: TGTGCCAGCAGTTTTGGACTAGCGGGGCCCCGGGGGAGGTACGAGCAGTACTTC. The chain recombines TRBV6-2 or TRBV6-3 with TRBJ2-7; TRBD2 matches at 12 bases. CDR1 is MNHEY, CDR2 SVGEGT, per germline. The CDR3 length is 18 residues. The V and J ends lost 4 bases and 4 bases, in that order; junction bases with no gene match: 14.

The genes are TRBV4-1 and TRBJ1-1, with D perhaps matching TRBD1 (5 bases). The CDR3 contains 15 residues. CDR1 is MGHRA, CDR2 YSYEKL, per germline. Trimming left V 1 base short and J 4 bases short, with 13 bases between. For the CDR3, the DNA is TGCGCCAGCAGCCAAGTTATGGGGGGAGTCACTGAAGCTTTCTTT. It is translated as CASSQVMGGVTEAFF.

V and J are TRBV29-1 and TRBJ1-1; TRBD1 aligns across 12 bases. This CDR3 has 13 residues. Germline V CDR1 and CDR2: SQVTM, ANQGSEA. V shed 4 bases, J shed 5 bases, and the junction held 2 bases outside the gene matches. CDR3 nucleotide sequence: TGCAGCGTTGGGGACAGGGGGCCTACTGAAGCTTTCTTT. Translation gives CSVGDRGPTEAFF.

This chain links TRBV24-1 with TRBJ1-1; unclear D gene. V gave up 2 bases and J gave up 5 bases, with 11 bases separating them. This CDR3 is built from 14 residues. CDR1 is KGHDR and CDR2 is SFDVKD in the germline V gene. As DNA, the CDR3 is TGTGCCACCAGTGATTCAGGCCTTCTGACTGAAGCTTTCTTT. This sequence encodes CATSDSGLLTEAFF.

The gene calls are TRBV19 and TRBJ1-1; D remains unclear. The germline CDR1 and CDR2 sequences are LNHDA and SQIVND (reference sequence). Trimming shortened V by 3 bases and J by 8 bases, and 13 bases separated the two germline ends. The CDR3 loop spans 13 amino acids. CDR3 region: CASSIDREREAFF. Here the CDR3 DNA reads TGTGCCAGTAGTATTGATCGGGAAAGAGAAGCTTTCTTT.

This clone was detected only a few times. The chain uses TRBV5-1 and TRBJ1-2, with unresolved D. CDR3 length equals 13 residues. CDR1 is SGHRS and CDR2 is YFSETQ in the germline V gene. V was shortened by 0 bases and J by 6 bases, with 9 bases between the two germline ends. CDR3 nucleotide sequence: TGCGCCAGCAGCTTGGCGGGTGCCAATGGCTACACCTTC. The encoded protein is CASSLAGANGYTF. The full variable domain, its missing parts supplied by reference TRBV5-1 and TRBJ1-2, is KAGVTQTPRYLIKTRGQQVTLSCSPISGHRSVSWYQQTPGQGLQFLFEYFSETQRNKGNFPGRFSGRQFSNSRSEMNVSTLELGDSALYLCASSLAGANGYTFGSGTRLTVV.

This clone was found once. The V and J genes are TRBV30 and TRBJ1-1; 7 bases are shared with TRBD1. This CDR3 spans 15 amino acids. After removal of 4 bases from V and 1 base from J, the junction contained 9 bases not matched to a gene. Germline V CDR1 and CDR2: GTSNPN, SVGIG (reference sequence). This CDR3 is CAWTAPRTGNTEAFF. The CDR3 DNA reads as TGTGCCTGGACCGCTCCCAGGACAGGGAACACTGAAGCTTTCTTT. The whole variable domain, remainder taken from reference TRBV30 and TRBJ1-1, is SQTIHQWPATLVQPVGSPLSLECTVEGTSNPNLYWYRQAAGRGLQLLFYSVGIGQISSEVPQNLSASRPQDRQFILSSKKLLLSDSGFYLCAWTAPRTGNTEAFFGQGTRLTVV.

The chain employs TRBV5-1 and TRBJ1-4, with 8 positions matching TRBD1. CDR3 length equals 16 residues. The V and J ends lost 2 bases and 5 bases, in that order; junction bases with no gene match: 8. The germline V gene has CDR1 SGHRS and CDR2 YFSETQ. Here the CDR3 reads CASSFSDRGMNEKLFF. In nucleotides, the CDR3 is TGCGCCAGCAGCTTTAGTGACAGGGGCATGAATGAAAAACTGTTTTTT.

The DNA of the CDR3 is TGCAGCGTTGAAGGACTGATTTACAATGAGCAGTTCTTC. Translated, it gives CSVEGLIYNEQFF. V usage is TRBV29-1 and J usage is TRBJ2-1, with D unclear. The CDR3 is 13 amino acids. Trimming removed 1 base from V and 4 bases from J, with 8 bases in between. Germline V gives CDR1 SQVTM, CDR2 ANQGSEA.

This clone was seen a handful of times. The genes are TRBV18 and TRBJ1-2; TRBD1 matches 9 bases. This CDR3 has 14 amino acids. Germline V gene sequence: CDR1 KGHSH, CDR2 LQKENI. V was clipped by 3 bases and J by 8 bases; unmatched bases: 7. The DNA for the CDR3 is TGTGCCAGCTCACCGCGGGACAGGGTCGCGGGCTACACCTTC. Amino acid sequence: CASSPRDRVAGYTF.

The chain links TRBV12-3 or TRBV12-4 to TRBJ2-7; D gene ambiguous. Trimming took off 0 bases at V and 5 bases at J, with 8 bases between the two ends. CDR3 size: 13 residues. The CDR3 nucleotides read TGTGCCAGCAGTTTAGCCAGGATAGACGAGCAGTACTTC. Its translation is CASSLARIDEQYF.